These 24 T cell receptor beta chains were sequenced from one sample in a study of blood T cell repertoires in COVID-19. Clones were read by immunoSEQ multiplex PCR, and TCRdb kept only the in-frame ones, dropping some. This sample yields about 220,000 clones, of which roughly nine tenths are seen a single time; under 3.5% belongs to the top ten. Sequenced sample: PBMCs or T cells enriched from blood (not recorded which). Receptor source: a woman aged 18-29 years in a cohort exposed to, infected with or recovered from COVID-19 (not recorded which).

The rearrangement joins TRBV7-9 to TRBJ1-1; D gene unclear. The germline V gene has CDR1 SEHNR and CDR2 FQNEAQ (reference sequence). V lost 6 bases and J lost 1, with 15 bases in between. CDR3 size: 15 residues. CDR3 nucleotide sequence: TGTGCCAGCAGACAGCAAACCACAGAGAACACTGAAGCTTTCTTT. As protein: CASRQQTTENTEAFF.

The chain joins TRBV29-1 to TRBJ1-1, with TRBD1 as a possible D gene (6 bases). Trimming removed 4 bases from V and 7 bases from J, with 16 bases in between. CDR3 length equals 13 residues. The germline CDR1 and CDR2 sequences are SQVTM and ANQGSEA. For the CDR3, the DNA is TGCAGCGTTGCAGGCCAGGGGCCGAATGAAGCTTTCTTT. As protein: CSVAGQGPNEAFF.

The chain employs TRBV11-2 and TRBJ1-3; 11 bases map to TRBD1. Looked up from germline, CDR1 is SGHAT and CDR2 is FQNNGV. This CDR3 is built from 19 residues. The V gene end was trimmed by 5 bases and the J gene end by 6 bases; junction bases not matched to a gene: 18. The CDR3 sequence is CASSQPILLDRGLSNTIYF. In nucleotides, the CDR3 is TGTGCCAGCAGCCAACCGATATTATTGGACAGGGGGCTTTCAAACACCATATATTTT.

This chain uses TRBV5-6 with TRBJ2-1, with 9 bases identical to TRBD1. Unmatched junction bases numbered 4, after V lost 0 bases and J lost 3 bases. The CDR3 sequence is 16 residues long. Looked up from germline, CDR1 is SGHDT and CDR2 is YYEEEE. CDR3 amino acids: CASSLGDRENYNEQFF. In nucleotides, the CDR3 is TGTGCCAGCAGCTTGGGGGACAGGGAGAACTACAATGAGCAGTTCTTC.

This clone was detected only once. Other DNA sequences in this specimen translate into the identical CDR3. This chain joins TRBV6-5 and TRBJ1-1, with D possibly being TRBD1 (5 bases). The CDR3 is made up of 13 amino acids. V lost 0 bases and J 7 bases, leaving 9 bases between the germline ends. Germline CDR1 is MNHEY and CDR2 is SVGAGI. The CDR3 sequence: CASSYSRQSEAFF. The CDR3 DNA reads as TGTGCCAGCAGTTACTCTCGACAGAGTGAAGCTTTCTTT.

The chain employs TRBV5-1 and TRBJ2-2; TRBD1 matches 10 bases. Germline CDR1 and CDR2: SGHRS and YFSETQ. The V and J ends lost 3 bases and 7 bases, in that order; junction bases with no gene match: 12. The CDR3 length is 17 residues. The CDR3 DNA follows: TGCGCCAGCAGCTGGACCGGGACAGGGGCCTTGGGCGGGGAGCTGTTTTTT. Its translation: CASSWTGTGALGGELFF.

V usage is TRBV5-1 and J usage is TRBJ1-2, with unresolved D. This CDR3 spans 15 amino acids. Trimming cost V 1 base and J 2 bases, with 12 bases left between them. Germline CDR1 SGHRS, CDR2 YFSETQ. The CDR3 bases are TGCGCCAGCAGCTTGCAGTATGACAAAAACTATGGCTACACCTTC. It encodes CASSLQYDKNYGYTF.

The chain combines TRBV7-2 with TRBJ2-1; 10 bases are shared with TRBD2. The V gene end was trimmed by 5 bases and the J gene end by 5 bases; junction bases not matched to a gene: 15. CDR1 SGHTA and CDR2 FQGNSA come from the germline V gene. CDR3 length equals 18 residues. The DNA of the CDR3 is TGTGCCAGCAGCCACTCCCTTCTTGGAGCGGGGGGGAACAATGAGCAGTTCTTC. Translation: CASSHSLLGAGGNNEQFF.

The chain carries TRBV6-5 and TRBJ2-7, with D unclear. The germline CDR1 and CDR2 sequences are MNHEY and SVGAGI. V was shortened by 3 bases and J by 0 bases, with 6 bases between the two germline ends. CDR3 size: 13 residues. Here the CDR3 DNA reads TGTGCCAGCAGTTATGAGAGCTCCTACGAGCAGTACTTC. This translates into CASSYESSYEQYF.

The V gene is TRBV6-5, the J gene TRBJ2-3; possibly TRBD2 for D (5 bases). Between the trimmed V and J ends, which lost 7 bases and 4 bases, there was a span of 15 bases. This CDR3 comprises 14 residues. The germline gives CDR1 MNHEY, CDR2 SVGAGI. The CDR3 nucleotides read TGTGCCAGCAATACTAGAAGCGGATCAGATACGCAGTATTTT. The encoded protein is CASNTRSGSDTQYF.

The chain is built from TRBV5-1 and TRBJ2-3, with D possibly TRBD1 on 5 matching bases. CDR3 length: 16 amino acids. V was cut by 2 bases and J by 0 bases, with 13 bases left in between. Germline V gene data show CDR1 as SGHRS and CDR2 as YFSETQ. CDR3 in DNA: TGCGCCAGCAGCTTTAGGGGTGCTTCTAGCACAGATACGCAGTATTTT. This gives the protein CASSFRGASSTDTQYF.

This clone was picked up one time. CDR3 sequence reads: CASSLFESRETQYF. The CDR3 nucleotides read TGTGCCAGCAGCTTATTCGAGAGTCGGGAGACCCAGTACTTC. The chain is built from TRBV7-8 and TRBJ2-5; D uncertain. V shed 2 bases and J shed 5 bases, with 12 bases lying between them. CDR3 size: 14 residues. In germline, CDR1 is SGHVS, CDR2 FQNEAQ.

This chain connects TRBV9 to TRBJ2-3; a possible D gene is TRBD2 (7 bases). The V gene lost 4 bases and the J gene lost 3 bases, with 18 bases spanning the gap. CDR1 SGDLS and CDR2 YYNGEE come from the germline V gene. The CDR3 is 16 amino acids. The CDR3 region has the DNA TGTGCCAGCAGCTCCGGACGGCGGGGGCAAACAGATACGCAGTATTTT. Protein: CASSSGRRGQTDTQYF.

The chain links TRBV19 to TRBJ2-3; 10 positions match TRBD2. CDR3 length equals 15 residues. Germline V CDR1 and CDR2: LNHDA, SQIVND (reference sequence). The ends lost 4 bases at V and 2 bases at J; junction bases unmatched: 3. As DNA, the CDR3 is TGTGCCAGTAGTACTCTAGCGGGGGACACAGATACGCAGTATTTT. Translating gives CASSTLAGDTDTQYF.

Here the CDR3 DNA reads TGCGCCAGCAGTGTGGGCGGGAGGGCCGTCTACGAGCAGTACTTC. Protein: CASSVGGRAVYEQYF. The J gene is TRBJ2-7, the V gene TRBV5-1, with 9 bases matching TRBD2. The CDR3 loop spans 15 amino acids. The germline CDR1 and CDR2 sequences are SGHRS and YFSETQ. V lost 5 bases to trimming and J lost 3 bases; unmatched junction nucleotides: 9.

This chain uses TRBV29-1 with TRBJ2-3; TRBD2 might be the D (5 bases). CDR1 and CDR2 from the germline V gene are SQVTM and ANQGSEA. V gave up 3 bases and J gave up 3 bases, with 7 bases separating them. This CDR3 is 12 amino acids long. The CDR3: CSVDSGTDTQYF. The CDR3 DNA reads TGCAGCGTTGACTCGGGAACAGATACGCAGTATTTT.

The V and J genes are TRBV18 and TRBJ2-1, with D uncertain. V was pared by 1 base and J by 1 base, with 11 bases between. The CDR3 has 16 amino acids. Looked up from germline, CDR1 is KGHSH and CDR2 is LQKENI. CDR3 sequence: CASSPLQTVSYNEQFF. The CDR3 DNA follows: TGTGCCAGCTCACCACTTCAAACAGTTTCCTACAATGAGCAGTTCTTC.

This rearrangement joins TRBV15 to TRBJ2-7; 7 nucleotides align to TRBD1. The V segment lost 5 bases and the J segment 0 bases; nucleotides outside the gene matches: 10. Germline V CDR1 and CDR2: LNHNV, YYDKDF (reference sequence). This CDR3 is built from 16 residues. The CDR3 loop is CATSGFRDSRSYEQYF. DNA for the CDR3: TGTGCCACCAGCGGCTTCCGGGACAGCCGCTCCTACGAGCAGTACTTC.

This chain joins TRBV7-9 and TRBJ2-3; possibly TRBD1 for D (5 bases). This CDR3 has 16 residues. V was pared by 1 base and J by 0 bases, with 11 bases between. The germline V gene has CDR1 SEHNR and CDR2 FQNEAQ (reference sequence). CDR3 residues: CASSLDLGVSTDTQYF. CDR3 bases: TGTGCCAGCAGCTTAGATTTAGGGGTAAGCACAGATACGCAGTATTTT.

The chain has TRBV14 and TRBJ2-7; tentatively, D is TRBD2 (6 bases). CDR1 is SGHDN and CDR2 is FVKESK in the germline V gene. V was trimmed by 4 bases and J by 1 base, leaving 17 bases between them. The CDR3 runs to 16 residues. CDR3 protein: CASSPLKGGGSYEQYF. CDR3 coding DNA: TGTGCCAGCAGCCCTCTGAAGGGAGGAGGATCCTACGAGCAGTACTTC.

Comments on this clone: This CDR3 is also generated by other DNA sequences in the sample. The chain joins TRBV29-1 to TRBJ1-5; TRBD1 matches at 8 bases. Germline values: CDR1 SQVTM, CDR2 ANQGSEA. There are 13 residues in the CDR3. CDR3 in amino acids: CSVTGTGDQPQHF. CDR3 sequence (DNA): TGCAGTGTTACCGGGACAGGCGATCAGCCCCAGCATTTT.

The rearrangement uses TRBV4-2 and TRBJ2-3, with D possibly matching TRBD1 (5 bases). V gave up 3 bases and J gave up 1 base, with 17 bases separating them. CDR3 length: 17 amino acids. Germline CDR1 reads LGHNA; CDR2 reads YNFKEQ. This chain's CDR3 is CASSQGAHGAGTDTQYF. Written as DNA, the CDR3 is TGTGCCAGCAGCCAGGGCGCGCATGGGGCTGGCACAGATACGCAGTATTTT.

By sample fraction, this clone is medium-sized (0.01 to 0.1%). The V call is TRBV2, the J call TRBJ2-5; TRBD2 aligns across 9 bases. V shed 6 bases, J shed 5 bases, and the junction held 13 bases outside the gene matches. CDR3 length: 16 amino acids. Germline V gives CDR1 SNHLY, CDR2 FYNNEI. The CDR3, as DNA: TGTGCCAGCAGAGCCGCGGTAGCGGGGGTCCAGGAGACCCAGTACTTC. It is translated as CASRAAVAGVQETQYF.

The rearrangement links TRBV6-2 or TRBV6-3 to TRBJ1-1; TRBD1 aligns across 10 bases. Germline V lookup: CDR1 MNHEY, CDR2 SVGEGT. V gave up 6 bases and J gave up 4 bases; unmatched junction bases: 2. The CDR3 runs to 13 residues. This CDR3 is CASSRTGGTEAFF. DNA of the CDR3: TGTGCCAGCAGCCGGACAGGGGGCACTGAAGCTTTCTTT.